These 21 T cell receptor beta chains came from one sample sequenced in a study of Ad26.COV2.S vaccination and SARS-CoV-2 variants. TCRdb keeps only in-frame clones here, not all; method: immunoSEQ multiplex PCR. This repertoire shows roughly 500,000 clones, approximately 90% found once; its top ten account for 10% to 15%. Treatment of the sample: some 20 received Ad26.COV2.S at low or high dose, single or two shots; five or six received placebo; per-sample allocation not given. Day 63 after the first vaccine or placebo injection was the time point for sampling. The sample here was peripheral blood, taken in a trial of Ad26.COV2.S vaccine versus placebo. The receptors here all came from a person aged 18-65 years who received the Ad26.COV2.S COVID-19 vaccine or a placebo.

This chain links TRBV30 with TRBJ1-1, with a weak D call TRBD1 (5 bases). There are 14 residues in the CDR3. Germline V gene lookup returns CDR1 GTSNPN and CDR2 SVGIG (reference sequence). V was pared by 0 bases and J by 1 base, with 9 bases between. CDR3 bases: TGTGCCTGGAGTGTACGGGGGAGGAACACTGAAGCTTTCTTT. Residues: CAWSVRGRNTEAFF.

The rearrangement joins TRBV3-1 (or the pseudogene TRBV3-2) to TRBJ1-2; the match to TRBD1 covers 10 bases. With 1 base clipped from V and 6 bases from J, the junction kept 2 bases outside the gene matches. The CDR3 has 14 residues. CDR1 and CDR2 from the germline V gene are LGHDT and YNNKEL (reference sequence). CDR3 in amino acids: CASSQAGTGDGYTF. The CDR3 nucleotides are TGTGCCAGCAGCCAAGCTGGGACAGGGGATGGCTACACCTTC.

The V call is TRBV15, the J call TRBJ2-7; 10 bases map to TRBD2. The CDR3 length is 17 residues. Trimming cost V 5 bases and J 0 bases; bases outside gene matches: 10. Per the germline V gene, CDR1 is LNHNV and CDR2 is YYDKDF (reference sequence). CDR3 loop: CATSGLLAGFYSYEQYF. In DNA form, the CDR3 reads TGTGCCACCAGCGGTTTACTAGCGGGATTTTACTCCTACGAGCAGTACTTC.

The chain recombines TRBV28 with TRBJ2-7; TRBD2 agrees at 8 bases. The assigned J gene may be wrong: the sequence end matches TRBJ2-1 better. The CDR3 contains 14 residues. CDR1 is MDHEN, CDR2 SYDVKM, per germline. CDR3 in DNA: TGTGCCAGCAGTGAAGAAAGCGGGAGAGGTATCCAGTTCTTC. This translates into CASSEESGRGIQFF.

The V call is TRBV19, the J call TRBJ1-5; D call uncertain. Germline V gives CDR1 LNHDA, CDR2 SQIVND (reference sequence). With 2 bases removed from V and 1 base from J, the gap between germline ends came to 27 bases. The CDR3 has 21 amino acids. CDR3 sequence reads: CASSINAYGGSRTTSNQPQHF. The CDR3 nucleotides read TGTGCCAGTAGTATAAACGCTTACGGAGGCAGCCGAACTACCAGCAATCAGCCCCAGCATTTT.

Details on this clone: This sample includes further DNA sequences coding for the same CDR3. The chain uses TRBV2 and TRBJ1-5, with D tentatively TRBD1 (5 bases). This CDR3 contains 14 residues. Trimming took off 0 bases at V and 5 bases at J, with 8 bases between the two ends. CDR1 and CDR2 from the germline V gene are SNHLY and FYNNEI. This CDR3 is CASSEARVDQPQHF. CDR3 nucleotides: TGTGCCAGCAGTGAAGCCAGGGTGGATCAGCCCCAGCATTTT. Full variable domain (remainder filled in from reference TRBV2 and TRBJ1-5): EPEVTQTPSHQVTQMGQEVILRCVPISNHLYFYWYRQILGQKVEFLVSFYNNEISEKSEIFDDQFSVERPDGSNFTLKIRSTKLEDSAMYFCASSEARVDQPQHFGDGTRLSIL.

The chain carries TRBV29-1 and TRBJ2-1; D may be TRBD1 (6 bases). The CDR3 has 11 amino acids. V dropped 4 bases and J dropped 7 bases, with 8 bases sitting between them. Germline V lookup: CDR1 SQVTM, CDR2 ANQGSEA. The CDR3 sequence is CSVGGRNEQFF. As DNA, the CDR3 is TGCAGCGTTGGGGGGCGGAATGAGCAGTTCTTC.

The V and J genes are TRBV5-8 and TRBJ2-2; D not resolved. Per germline, CDR1 SGHTS and CDR2 YDEGEE. The V and J ends lost 4 bases and 4 bases respectively, with 14 bases between them. There are 15 residues in the CDR3. In DNA form, the CDR3 reads TGTGCCAGCAGCCTTATGATTGGTTTCACCGGGGAGCTGTTTTTT. Translated, it gives CASSLMIGFTGELFF.

The chain employs TRBV20-1 and TRBJ1-1; no firm D call. Trimming removed 3 bases at V and 6 bases at J, with 8 bases between. Looked up from germline, CDR1 is DFQATT and CDR2 is SNEGSKA (reference sequence). This CDR3 is 11 amino acids long. The CDR3 DNA reads as TGCAGTGCTAGTAGGGCGGCTGAAGCTTTCTTT. It is translated as CSASRAAEAFF.

This chain links TRBV7-2 with TRBJ2-5, with D perhaps matching TRBD1 or TRBD2 (6 bases each). Germline-derived CDR1 and CDR2 are SGHTA and FQGNSA. V was clipped by 1 base and J by 1 base, with 16 bases between them. The CDR3 consists of 17 residues. The CDR3 region has the DNA TGTGCCAGCAGCTTAGTTGGGGTAGGAGGGGGCCAAGAGACCCAGTACTTC. The encoded protein is CASSLVGVGGGQETQYF. Based on the CDR3 plus reference TRBV7-2 and TRBJ2-5, the full variable domain is GAGVSQSPSNKVTEKGKDVELRCDPISGHTALYWYRQSLGQGLEFLIYFQGNSAPDKSGLPSDRFSAERTGGSVSTLTIQRTQQEDSAVYLCASSLVGVGGGQETQYFGPGTRLLVL.

This chain links TRBV2 with TRBJ1-1, with 7 bases fitting TRBD1. J gave up 1 base and V 5 bases, and 4 bases lay outside the gene matches. The CDR3 covers 14 residues. The germline V gene encodes CDR1 SNHLY and CDR2 FYNNEI. This CDR3 is CASSRRTGNTEAFF. In DNA, the CDR3 is TGTGCCAGCAGTCGAAGGACAGGGAACACTGAAGCTTTCTTT.

This clone showed up just once. This chain connects TRBV7-3 to TRBJ2-3, with TRBD2 identical over 10 bases. Losses at the gene ends were 5 bases for V and 1 base for J; bases not matched to a gene: 3. CDR1 is SGHTA and CDR2 is FQGTGA in the germline V gene. The CDR3 runs 15 residues. CDR3 bases: TGTGCCAGCAGCCTAGCGGGAGCGGGCACAGATACGCAGTATTTT. Residues: CASSLAGAGTDTQYF.

V usage is TRBV27 and J usage is TRBJ2-3, with 8 bases aligning to TRBD2. With 11 bases clipped from V and 1 base from J, the junction kept 11 bases outside the gene matches. The CDR3 extends over 15 amino acids. Germline V lookup: CDR1 MNHEY, CDR2 SMNVEV (reference sequence). DNA of the CDR3: TGTGCCTCCCGGGGGGGAGGGGGTCGCACAGATACGCAGTATTTT. It is translated as CASRGGGGRTDTQYF.

As regards this clone: Distinct nucleotide sequences in the sample also encode this CDR3. V and J are TRBV12-3 or TRBV12-4 and TRBJ1-1; D is uncertain. V gave up 1 base and J gave up 2 bases, with 5 bases separating them. The CDR3 covers 13 residues. This CDR3 reads CASSLGGNTEAFF. CDR3 in DNA: TGTGCCAGCAGTTTAGGGGGAAACACTGAAGCTTTCTTT.

In its sample, this clone was seen a few times. The chain couples TRBV9 to TRBJ1-3, with 8 positions matching TRBD1. Germline trimming cut 4 bases from V and 0 bases from J; bases unmatched to any gene: 3. The CDR3 has 15 amino acids. Germline loops: CDR1 SGDLS, CDR2 YYNGEE. The CDR3 coding sequence is TGTGCCAGCAGCAAGGGACAGGTCTCTGGAAACACCATATATTTT. Protein sequence: CASSKGQVSGNTIYF.

The chain is built from TRBV28 and TRBJ2-2, with D perhaps TRBD2 (6 bases). There are 15 residues in the CDR3. Looked up from germline, CDR1 is MDHEN and CDR2 is SYDVKM. Deletions cut 3 bases from V and 1 base from J, with 9 bases between. This CDR3 reads CASSFYGGNTGELFF. The DNA for the CDR3 is TGTGCCAGCAGTTTTTACGGGGGGAACACCGGGGAGCTGTTTTTT.

This sequence joins TRBV5-4 and TRBJ2-2; weak D call: TRBD1 (6 bases). This CDR3 is built from 17 residues. V lost 1 base to trimming and J lost 1 base, with 14 bases between them. The germline V gene encodes CDR1 SGHNT and CDR2 YYREEE (reference sequence). CDR3 DNA: TGTGCCAGCAGCTTGAGGGGTCGGACAGTGAACACCGGGGAGCTGTTTTTT. Translated: CASSLRGRTVNTGELFF.

V is TRBV5-1 and J is TRBJ2-1, with unresolved D. The V gene's germline CDR1 is SGHRS and CDR2 YFSETQ. V lost 0 bases, J lost 2 bases, and 9 bases lay in between. CDR3 length: 15 amino acids. CDR3 nucleotides: TGCGCCAGCAGCTTGGATGAGAGTACCTACAATGAGCAGTTCTTC. Encoded protein: CASSLDESTYNEQFF.

The CDR3 DNA is TGTGCCAGCAGCTTAGACGGTAGGGCTGGGGCCAACGTCCTGACTTTC. Translated, it gives CASSLDGRAGANVLTF. V and J are TRBV7-2 and TRBJ2-6; D is undetermined. Looked up from germline, CDR1 is SGHTA and CDR2 is FQGNSA. Trimming left V 1 base short and J 2 bases short, with 9 bases between. The CDR3 totals 16 residues. Looking up the rest from reference TRBV7-2 and TRBJ2-6 gives the full variable domain: GAGVSQSPSNKVTEKGKDVELRCDPISGHTALYWYRQSLGQGLEFLIYFQGNSAPDKSGLPSDRFSAERTGGSVSTLTIQRTQQEDSAVYLCASSLDGRAGANVLTFGAGSRLTVL.

This sequence joins TRBV28 and TRBJ1-5; TRBD1 aligns across 9 bases. The V segment lost 5 bases and the J segment 6 bases; nucleotides outside the gene matches: 8. The CDR3 is made up of 15 amino acids. Germline CDR1 and CDR2: MDHEN and SYDVKM. CDR3 sequence (DNA): TGTGCCAGCAGTCCAGGGGACAGGGTCGGTCAGCCCCAGCATTTT. This encodes CASSPGDRVGQPQHF.

The chain is built from TRBV5-4 and TRBJ2-2; perhaps TRBD2 as D (6 bases). The CDR3 length is 15 residues. V dropped 0 bases and J dropped 2 bases, with 8 bases sitting between them. Looked up from germline, CDR1 is SGHNT and CDR2 is YYREEE (reference sequence). CDR3 protein: CASSLAGVNTGELFF. In DNA, the CDR3 is TGTGCCAGCAGCTTGGCGGGAGTTAACACCGGGGAGCTGTTTTTT.